Following are 8 T cell receptor beta chains from one sample sequenced in a study of blood T cells in healthy people across ages. A second 7 to 11 cycle PCR used barcoded and J-beta primers. TCRdb fed the 5' RACE reads into MiXCR, producing one record per CDR3 protein. Of approximately 800,000 distinct CDR3 sequences in the sample, 50% to 65% were seen once. The sample taken for sequencing was blood. Every receptor here comes from a man older than 75 in good health.

A note on this clonotype: A much larger clone lies a single base off, so this may be a read error. The CDR3 coding sequence is TGTGCCAGCAGCCAGGGGCCTGACAGGGGGGTGGGAAATGAGCAGTACTTC. Its protein product is CASSQGPDRGVGNEQYF. The chain links TRBV4-2 to TRBJ2-5, with TRBD1 matching over 9 bases. This CDR3 spans 17 amino acids. CDR1 is LGHNA and CDR2 is YNFKEQ in the germline V gene. Trimming removed 3 bases from V and 11 bases from J; junction bases left unmatched: 19.

This clonotype was seen at least ten times. The chain recombines TRBV7-3 with TRBJ2-5; D might be TRBD2 (7 bases). V lost 5 bases and J lost 2, with 12 bases in between. CDR3 length: 14 residues. From germline, CDR1 is SGHTA and CDR2 FQGTGA. CDR3 in amino acids: CASSPGGRQETQYF. CDR3 nucleotide sequence: TGTGCCAGCAGCCCGGGGGGCAGACAAGAGACCCAGTACTTC.

The chain combines TRBV9 with TRBJ2-1; 8 bases fit TRBD2. CDR1 is SGDLS, CDR2 YYNGEE, per germline. CDR3 length: 15 residues. After removal of 4 bases from V and 10 bases from J, the junction contained 13 bases not matched to a gene. CDR3 DNA sequence: TGTGCCAGCAGCCTCAAGCCTAGCGGGCAGGGGGAGCAGTTCTTC. Its translation: CASSLKPSGQGEQFF. Together with reference TRBV9 and TRBJ2-1, the CDR3 gives the full variable domain: DSGVTQTPKHLITATGQRVTLRCSPRSGDLSVYWYQQSLDQGLQFLIQYYNGEERAKGNILERFSAQQFPDLHSELNLSSLELGDSALYFCASSLKPSGQGEQFFGPGTRLTVL.

In regard to this clonotype: Germline and junction disagree at one end, which may indicate a read error. This chain connects TRBV2 to TRBJ2-4; D may be TRBD2 (6 bases). The assigned J gene may be wrong: the sequence end matches TRBJ2-7 better. Germline V CDR1 and CDR2: SNHLY, FYNNEI. The CDR3 length is 14 residues. DNA for the CDR3: TGTGCCAGCAGGGAAGCTGTGGACTACTACGAGCAGTACTTC. It is translated as CASREAVDYYEQYF.

The chain couples TRBV28 to TRBJ1-4; D call uncertain. Between the trimmed V and J ends, which lost 7 bases and 8 bases, there was a span of 14 bases. The CDR3 runs to 13 residues. The germline V gene has CDR1 MDHEN and CDR2 SYDVKM. In DNA form, the CDR3 reads TGTGCCAGCAACCCCGGGTTTGGAGAAAAACTGTTTTTT. Translation: CASNPGFGEKLFF. Combining the CDR3 with reference TRBV28 and TRBJ1-4 gives the whole variable domain DVKVTQSSRYLVKRTGEKVFLECVQDMDHENMFWYRQDPGLGLRLIYFSYDVKMKEKGDIPEGYSVSREKKERFSLILESASTNQTSMYLCASNPGFGEKLFFGSGTQLSVL.

This clonotype occurred once. The chain uses TRBV12-3 or TRBV12-4 and TRBJ2-1; 11 bases are shared with TRBD1. The CDR3 extends over 19 amino acids. The junction had 19 bases not matched to a gene; V was cut back by 5 bases and J by 7 bases. The CDR3: CASSEGQGANRPLRNEQFF. The DNA of the CDR3 is TGTGCCAGCAGTGAAGGACAGGGGGCCAACCGGCCACTACGTAATGAGCAGTTCTTC.

The rearrangement uses TRBV7-2 and TRBJ2-1, with D hard to call. From germline, CDR1 is SGHTA and CDR2 FQGNSA. Trimming shortened V by 7 bases and J by 9 bases, and 16 bases separated the two germline ends. This CDR3 region has 13 residues. The CDR3 sequence: CASTKPGLGEQFF. In DNA form, the CDR3 reads TGTGCCAGCACCAAACCCGGTCTGGGTGAGCAGTTCTTC.

Only a few counts were recorded for this clonotype. The gene calls are TRBV12-3 or TRBV12-4 and TRBJ2-7; the D is unclear. V shed 6 bases and J shed 3 bases, with 15 bases lying between them. This CDR3 has 14 amino acids. Here the CDR3 reads CASSLRSVGYEQYF. The CDR3 coding sequence is TGTGCCAGCAGCCTCAGGAGCGTGGGCTACGAGCAGTACTTC.